The 14 T cell receptor beta chains given below trace back to one sample, sequenced in a study of blood T cell repertoires in COVID-19. Generated by immunoSEQ multiplex PCR, the TCRdb table keeps only in-frame clones and is missing some. The sample lists 300,000 to 350,000 clones, around 90% occurring once. The sample was peripheral blood. The receptors come from a woman between 18 and 29 years old who had recovered from COVID-19.

The rearrangement joins TRBV10-3 to TRBJ1-1; 8 positions match TRBD1. The CDR3 has 17 amino acids. Germline values: CDR1 ENHRY, CDR2 SYGVKD. The V gene end was trimmed by 5 bases and the J gene end by 0 bases; junction bases not matched to a gene: 11. For the CDR3, the DNA is TGTGCCATCAGTAACCGGGACAGGCGCCCCATGAACACTGAAGCTTTCTTT. Translating gives CAISNRDRRPMNTEAFF.

This sequence joins TRBV7-9 and TRBJ2-1; TRBD1 agrees at 9 bases. CDR1 is SEHNR, CDR2 FQNEAQ, per germline (reference sequence). The CDR3 runs 15 residues. Trimming cost V 4 bases and J 10 bases; bases outside gene matches: 11. CDR3 bases: TGTGCCAGCAGCTCCCCGGGACAGGGTAACGGGGAGCAGTTCTTC. As protein: CASSSPGQGNGEQFF.

The chain carries TRBV20-1 and TRBJ2-7, with D maybe TRBD1 (6 bases). Trimming cost V 3 bases and J 7 bases, with 10 bases left between them. Germline lookup yields CDR1 DFQATT and CDR2 SNEGSKA (reference sequence). The CDR3 is 11 amino acids. As DNA, the CDR3 is TGCAGTGCTAGTATAGGGGGTGAGCAGTACGTC. Translated, it gives CSASIGGEQYV.

In this sample, this clone turned up once. The gene calls are TRBV24-1 and TRBJ1-5, with D hard to call. Germline assignment: CDR1 KGHDR and CDR2 SFDVKD. This CDR3 region has 14 residues. V was clipped by 3 bases and J by 4 bases, with 9 bases between them. This CDR3 reads CATSDNSRNQPQHF. For the CDR3, the DNA is TGTGCCACCAGTGATAATAGTAGAAATCAGCCCCAGCATTTT.

The sample holds one count of this clone. This chain uses TRBV9 with TRBJ2-1; a weak D match, TRBD1 (6 bases). CDR1 SGDLS and CDR2 YYNGEE come from the germline V gene. Trimming removed 3 bases at V and 3 bases at J, with 13 bases between. The length of the CDR3 is 15 residues. The CDR3 reads CASSAAVTGYNEQFF. The CDR3 DNA follows: TGTGCCAGCAGCGCCGCGGTGACAGGCTACAATGAGCAGTTCTTC.

The V and J genes are TRBV11-2 and TRBJ1-1, with 7 bases matching TRBD1. Germline CDR1 is SGHAT and CDR2 is FQNNGV. The CDR3 contains 14 residues. The junction had 6 bases not matched to a gene; V was cut back by 5 bases and J by 3 bases. The CDR3 region is CASSADRVYTEAFF. Here the CDR3 DNA reads TGTGCCAGCAGCGCCGACAGGGTTTACACTGAAGCTTTCTTT.

The chain recombines TRBV5-8 with TRBJ2-2; D not resolved. Germline CDR1 SGHTS, CDR2 YDEGEE. This CDR3 contains 14 residues. Trimming pared 4 bases from V and 3 bases from J, leaving 10 bases between. Here the CDR3 DNA reads TGTGCCAGCAGCCAGGATACTTACACCGGGGAGCTGTTTTTT. It codes for CASSQDTYTGELFF.

The chain links TRBV30 to TRBJ1-2, with TRBD1 matching 8 bases. Germline trimming cut 2 bases from V and 4 bases from J; bases unmatched to any gene: 3. This CDR3 is 13 amino acids long. Germline V gene lookup returns CDR1 GTSNPN and CDR2 SVGIG (reference sequence). As DNA, the CDR3 is TGTGCCTGGAGTATAGGACAGGGCTATGGCTACACCTTC. Its protein is CAWSIGQGYGYTF.

In this sample, this clone turned up once. The rearrangement links TRBV5-1 to TRBJ1-1; maybe TRBD1 (5 bases). V lost 1 base and J 5 bases, leaving 12 bases between the germline ends. Germline V gene lookup returns CDR1 SGHRS and CDR2 YFSETQ. This CDR3 has 14 residues. The CDR3 region is CASSLTQAATEAFF. The CDR3 region has the DNA TGCGCCAGCAGCTTGACACAGGCAGCAACTGAAGCTTTCTTT.

The chain has TRBV24-1 and TRBJ2-3; TRBD2 matches 14 bases. Germline V lookup: CDR1 KGHDR, CDR2 SFDVKD. The CDR3 runs to 18 residues. The junction had 6 bases not matched to a gene; V was cut back by 3 bases and J by 2 bases. This CDR3 reads CATSDLPGLAGVTDTQYF. DNA of the CDR3: TGTGCCACCAGTGATCTCCCGGGACTAGCGGGAGTCACAGATACGCAGTATTTT.

This chain joins TRBV9 and TRBJ2-6; 10 nucleotides agree with TRBD1. V trimming: 1 base; J trimming: 2 bases; junction bases outside the gene matches: 9. CDR1 is SGDLS, CDR2 YYNGEE, per germline. The CDR3 runs 19 residues. The CDR3 sequence: CASSVRTAGQGAGANVLTF. CDR3 DNA: TGTGCCAGCAGCGTACGAACGGCCGGACAGGGGGCTGGGGCCAACGTCCTGACTTTC.

The chain is built from TRBV7-2 and TRBJ2-1; TRBD2 matches at 13 bases. The V and J ends lost 3 bases and 8 bases, in that order; junction bases with no gene match: 7. This CDR3 is built from 16 residues. Germline V gene data show CDR1 as SGHTA and CDR2 as FQGNSA. The CDR3 loop is CASSFTGTSGIHEQFF. The CDR3 nucleotides read TGTGCCAGCAGCTTCACCGGGACTAGCGGGATCCATGAGCAGTTCTTC.

This chain uses TRBV6-5 with TRBJ1-2; 10 positions agree with TRBD1. Trimming at V came to 0 bases and at J to 7 bases, leaving 5 bases not matched to a gene. Germline assignment: CDR1 MNHEY and CDR2 SVGAGI. The CDR3 sequence is 15 residues long. For the CDR3, the DNA is TGTGCCAGCAGTTACTCTGGCCGGGACAGGGGTGGCTACACCTTC. Translated: CASSYSGRDRGGYTF.

The genes are TRBV6-2 or TRBV6-3 and TRBJ2-6; D might be TRBD1 (5 bases). Trimming took off 2 bases at V and 0 bases at J, with 5 bases between the two ends. Germline loops: CDR1 MNHEY, CDR2 SVGEGT. The CDR3 length is 15 residues. The CDR3 spells CASSYDSSGANVLTF. The DNA of the CDR3 is TGTGCCAGCAGTTACGACAGCTCTGGGGCCAACGTCCTGACTTTC.